These 3 T cell receptor beta chains originate from one sample sequenced in a study of blood T cell repertoires in COVID-19. Only in-frame clones appear in the TCRdb table, and some are missing; sequencing was by immunoSEQ multiplex PCR. The sample records 140,000 to 150,000 clones, roughly 78% being singletons. Sequenced input: PBMCs or T cells enriched from blood (not recorded which). These receptors were collected from a woman between 45 and 65 years old who had recovered from COVID-19.

This clone was recorded only once. The chain joins TRBV5-4 to TRBJ1-4; the D is unclear. Germline CDR1 is SGHNT and CDR2 is YYREEE (reference sequence). The CDR3 has 15 residues. V was shortened by 0 bases and J by 0 bases, with 6 bases between the two germline ends. CDR3 in amino acids: CASSLAHATNEKLFF. The CDR3 DNA is TGTGCCAGCAGCTTGGCCCATGCAACTAATGAAAAACTGTTTTTT.

This clone was found a few times. The genes are TRBV7-9 and TRBJ1-1, with D perhaps matching TRBD1 (6 bases). The V end was cut by 2 bases, the J end by 3 bases, with 10 bases between. Germline-derived CDR1 and CDR2 are SEHNR and FQNEAQ (reference sequence). The CDR3 runs to 14 residues. As DNA, the CDR3 is TGTGCCAGCAGCTTACAGGGGATGCACACTGAAGCTTTCTTT. Protein product: CASSLQGMHTEAFF.

CDR3 protein: CASPLAGGRADTQYF. The CDR3, as DNA: TGTGCCAGTCCCTTAGCGGGGGGCCGGGCAGATACGCAGTATTTT. V and J are TRBV2 and TRBJ2-3; 10 bases map to TRBD2. The CDR3 has 15 residues. Per the germline V gene, CDR1 is SNHLY and CDR2 is FYNNEI. V dropped 9 bases and J dropped 4; count of bases not matched to a gene: 10.